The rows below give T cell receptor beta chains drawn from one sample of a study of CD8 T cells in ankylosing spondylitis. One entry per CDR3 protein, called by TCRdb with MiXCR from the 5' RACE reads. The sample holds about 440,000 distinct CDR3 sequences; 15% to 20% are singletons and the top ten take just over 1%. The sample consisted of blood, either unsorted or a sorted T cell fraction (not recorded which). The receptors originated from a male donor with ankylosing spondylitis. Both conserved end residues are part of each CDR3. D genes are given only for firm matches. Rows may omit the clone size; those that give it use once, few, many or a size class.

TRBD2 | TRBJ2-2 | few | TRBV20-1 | TGCAGTGCTAGGGGGAGCGGGAGGACCGGGGAGCTGTTTTTT | CSARGSGRTGELFF
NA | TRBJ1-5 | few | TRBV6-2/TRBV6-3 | TGTGCCAGCAGAAGGGATGGACAGCCCCAGCATTTT | CASRRDGQPQHF
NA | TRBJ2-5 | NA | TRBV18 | TGTGCCAGCTCACCTAAACGCACAGGTCAGGAGACCCAGTACTTC | CASSPKRTGQETQYF
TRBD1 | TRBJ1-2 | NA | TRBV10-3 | TGTGCCATCAGTTACTCAGCAGGGGGGGATAGTGGCTACACCTTC | CAISYSAGGDSGYTF
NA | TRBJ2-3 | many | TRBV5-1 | TGCGCCAGCAGCTTGGCTATCGGGTCGCCGCTTACGGAGTATTTT | CASSLAIGSPLTEYF
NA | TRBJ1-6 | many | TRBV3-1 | TGTGCCAGCAGCCAAGATGTGTCAGGGGATTCACCCCTCCACTTT | CASSQDVSGDSPLHF
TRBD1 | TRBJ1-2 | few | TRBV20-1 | TGCAGTGCTAGAGGCCGACAGGGGGAGGGAGATGGCTACACCTTC | CSARGRQGEGDGYTF
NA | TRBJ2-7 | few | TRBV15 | TGTGCCACCAGCAGACTGGTATGGAGCGAGCAGTACTTC | CATSRLVWSEQYF
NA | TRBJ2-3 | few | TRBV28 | TGTGCCAGCAGCCGACAGGAAAAGAGCACAGATACGCAGTATTTT | CASSRQEKSTDTQYF
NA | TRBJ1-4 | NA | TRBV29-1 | TGCAGCGTTGAAGTGGAGCCCCAGGGTGAAAAACTGTTTTTT | CSVEVEPQGEKLFF
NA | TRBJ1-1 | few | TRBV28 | TGTGCCAGCAGTTTGTCGAGGCAAGGGGGCACTGAAGCTTTCTTT | CASSLSRQGGTEAFF
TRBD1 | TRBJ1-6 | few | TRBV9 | TGTGCCAGCAGCGCGCCCACCGGGACAGGATTAGCACCCCTCCACTTT | CASSAPTGTGLAPLHF
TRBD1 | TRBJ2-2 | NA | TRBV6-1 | TGTGCCAGCGGGGACAGGGGGAACACCGGGGAGCTGTTTTTT | CASGDRGNTGELFF
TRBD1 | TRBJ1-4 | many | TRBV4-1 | TGCGCCAGCAGCCCACCGGGACAGACAAATGAAAAACTGTTTTTT | CASSPPGQTNEKLFF
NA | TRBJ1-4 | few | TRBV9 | TGTGCCAGCAGCGCCCCGGATGGGGGGAAACTGTTTTTT | CASSAPDGGKLFF
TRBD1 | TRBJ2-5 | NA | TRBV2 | TGTGCCAGCAGACCCGGGACAGTTCAAGAGACCCAGTACTTC | CASRPGTVQETQYF
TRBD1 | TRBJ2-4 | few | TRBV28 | TGTGCCAGCAGTCGCGGACAGGGGCGAAACATTCAGTACTTC | CASSRGQGRNIQYF
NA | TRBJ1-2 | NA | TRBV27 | TGTGCCAGCAGTTCGACAGTACGCTATGGCTACACCTTC | CASSSTVRYGYTF
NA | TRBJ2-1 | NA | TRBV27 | TGTGCCAGCAGTCTGACGCCGGGGGCGGCCTACAATGAGCAGTTCTTC | CASSLTPGAAYNEQFF
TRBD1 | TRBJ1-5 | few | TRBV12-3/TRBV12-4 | TGTGCCAGCAGTTTGGGACAGGGTCAGAGTCAGCCCCAGCATTTT | CASSLGQGQSQPQHF
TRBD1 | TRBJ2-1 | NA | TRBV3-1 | TGTGCCAGCAGCCAAGAAAGGGACAGGGCCTACAATGAGCAGTTCTTC | CASSQERDRAYNEQFF
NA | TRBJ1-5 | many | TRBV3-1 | TGTGCCAGCAGCCTTACCGACGGGGATCAGCCCCAGCATTTT | CASSLTDGDQPQHF
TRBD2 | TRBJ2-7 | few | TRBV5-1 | TGCGCCAGCAGCCCCCGGGGGAGCGGGAGTACCTACGAGCAGTACTTC | CASSPRGSGSTYEQYF
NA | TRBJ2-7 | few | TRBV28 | TGTGCCAGCAGTTCAGAGGGGGACACAGGGTATATCGACGAGCAGTACTTC | CASSSEGDTGYIDEQYF
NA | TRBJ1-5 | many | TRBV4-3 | TGCGCCAGCAGCCAAGATTGGGGTACCAATCAGCCCCAGCATTTT | CASSQDWGTNQPQHF
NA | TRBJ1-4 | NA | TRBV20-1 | TGCAGTGCTGGCTCCGTAGTTGGAGGGTCGGATGAAAAACTGTTTTTT | CSAGSVVGGSDEKLFF
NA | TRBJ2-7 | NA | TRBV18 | TGTGCCAGCTCACCGGGACAAGTACCAGGGGAGCAGTACTTC | CASSPGQVPGEQYF
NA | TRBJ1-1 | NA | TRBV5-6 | TGTGCCAGCAGCTTGGGGGGTCAGGGTCGGACTGAAGCTTTCTTT | CASSLGGQGRTEAFF
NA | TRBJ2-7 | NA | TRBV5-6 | TGTGCCAGCAGCCCGGGATATCTCTACGAGCAGTACTTC | CASSPGYLYEQYF
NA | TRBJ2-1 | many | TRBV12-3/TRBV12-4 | TGTGCCAGCAGTTTCTGGGTGGGGCCTAAGGGATACAATGAGCAGTTCTTC | CASSFWVGPKGYNEQFF
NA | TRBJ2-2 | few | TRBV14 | TGTGCCAGCAGCCAAGATCGGACGAACACCGGGGAGCTGTTTTTT | CASSQDRTNTGELFF
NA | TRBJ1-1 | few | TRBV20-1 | TGCAGTGCCAACCCCGAAGCTTTCTTT | CSANPEAFF
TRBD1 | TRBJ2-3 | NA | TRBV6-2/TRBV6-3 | TGTGCCAGCACCCCCCGCCCCGGGACAGGGGGCGAAGATACGCAGTATTTT | CASTPRPGTGGEDTQYF
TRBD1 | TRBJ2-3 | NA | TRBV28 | TGTGCCAGCAGTTTCGGGACAGGGTGGCCAGATACGCAGTATTTT | CASSFGTGWPDTQYF
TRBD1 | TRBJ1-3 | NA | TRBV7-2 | TGTGCCAGCAGCCGGACAGGGACTGGAAACACCATATATTTT | CASSRTGTGNTIYF
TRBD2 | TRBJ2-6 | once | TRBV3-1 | TGTGCCAGCAGCCAACCAGCGGGAAGGGCCCCTACTGGGGCCAACGTCCTGACTTTC | CASSQPAGRAPTGANVLTF
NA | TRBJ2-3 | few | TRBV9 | TGTGCCAGCAGCGTAGGACATGCCCCAGATACGCAGTATTTT | CASSVGHAPDTQYF
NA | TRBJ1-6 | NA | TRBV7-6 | TGTGCCAGCAGCTCCGCCTCTAACTTAAATTCACCCCTCCACTTT | CASSSASNLNSPLHF
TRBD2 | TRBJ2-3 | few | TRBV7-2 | TGTGCCAGCAGCTTACAGCGGGGGCAAGGGACAGATACGCAGTATTTT | CASSLQRGQGTDTQYF
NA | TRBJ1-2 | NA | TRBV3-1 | TGTGCCAGCAGCCTCGGACAGAGTTCGTCCGCGTATGGCTACACCTTC | CASSLGQSSSAYGYTF
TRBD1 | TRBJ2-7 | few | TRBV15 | TGTGCCACCAGCAGAGCTAGACAGGGTCAGGCCGAGCAGTACTTC | CATSRARQGQAEQYF
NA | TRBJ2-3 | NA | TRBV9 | TGTGCCAGCAGCGTAGGGGCACCAGATACGCAGTATTTT | CASSVGAPDTQYF
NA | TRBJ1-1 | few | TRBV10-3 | TGTGCCATCAAGTGGGACATGAACACTGAAGCTTTCTTT | CAIKWDMNTEAFF
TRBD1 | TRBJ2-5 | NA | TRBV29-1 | TGCAGCGAAGTGGGACAGGGCTTAGGGGAGACCCAGTACTTC | CSEVGQGLGETQYF
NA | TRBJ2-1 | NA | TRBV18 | TGTGCCAGCTCACCGGACCTTAGCTCCTACAATGAGCAGTTCTTC | CASSPDLSSYNEQFF
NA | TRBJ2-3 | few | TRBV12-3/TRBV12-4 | TGTGCCAGCAGTTTGGGAGCGGGCCCCACAGATACGCAGTATTTT | CASSLGAGPTDTQYF
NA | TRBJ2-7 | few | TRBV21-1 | TGTGCCAGCAGCAACCAACAATGGATCACCTACGAGCAGTACTTC | CASSNQQWITYEQYF
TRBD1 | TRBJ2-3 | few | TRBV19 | TGTGCCAGTAGGCGACAGGGAGAACACACAGATACGCAGTATTTT | CASRRQGEHTDTQYF
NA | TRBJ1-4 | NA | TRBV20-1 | TGCAGTGCTAGAGATTGGAGGGGAAGGGAAAAACTGTTTTTT | CSARDWRGREKLFF
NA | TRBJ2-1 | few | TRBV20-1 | TGCAGTGCTAGGGGTGGGGGGCGCAATGAGCAGTTCTTC | CSARGGGRNEQFF
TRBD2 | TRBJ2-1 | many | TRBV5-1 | TGCGCCAGCAGCTTGGAACTAGCGGGGGGAGTCAATGAGCAGTTCTTC | CASSLELAGGVNEQFF
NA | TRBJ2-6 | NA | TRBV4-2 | TGTGCCAGCAGCCCGCAGGAGGGTTCTGGCTCTGGGGCCAACGTCCTGACTTTC | CASSPQEGSGSGANVLTF